This T cell receptor beta chain originates from a study of PD-1 blockade in mismatch repair-deficient tumors. Study-wide points: Rapid post-treatment expansion, then contraction, generally preceding radiologic response, marked tumor-resident clones.

Every patient had mismatch repair deficiency by PCR or immunohistochemistry. For this clone: Its specificity is unknown.

Only in-frame clones appear in the TCRdb table, and some are missing; sequencing was by immunoSEQ multiplex PCR. The table shows about 25,000 clones, with roughly 83% occurring only once. The receptor's source is an adult with mismatch repair-deficient cancer. Specimen: PBMCs, collected before pembrolizumab treatment.

The CDR3 region is CASRPGGSTEAFF. The CDR3, as DNA: TGTGCCAGCAGACCCGGGGGGAGCACTGAAGCTTTCTTT. The rearrangement links TRBV6-1 to TRBJ1-1; tentative D call: TRBD1 (5 bases). Germline values: CDR1 MNHNS, CDR2 SASEGT. The CDR3 totals 13 residues. With 6 bases removed from V and 4 bases from J, the gap between germline ends came to 12 bases.